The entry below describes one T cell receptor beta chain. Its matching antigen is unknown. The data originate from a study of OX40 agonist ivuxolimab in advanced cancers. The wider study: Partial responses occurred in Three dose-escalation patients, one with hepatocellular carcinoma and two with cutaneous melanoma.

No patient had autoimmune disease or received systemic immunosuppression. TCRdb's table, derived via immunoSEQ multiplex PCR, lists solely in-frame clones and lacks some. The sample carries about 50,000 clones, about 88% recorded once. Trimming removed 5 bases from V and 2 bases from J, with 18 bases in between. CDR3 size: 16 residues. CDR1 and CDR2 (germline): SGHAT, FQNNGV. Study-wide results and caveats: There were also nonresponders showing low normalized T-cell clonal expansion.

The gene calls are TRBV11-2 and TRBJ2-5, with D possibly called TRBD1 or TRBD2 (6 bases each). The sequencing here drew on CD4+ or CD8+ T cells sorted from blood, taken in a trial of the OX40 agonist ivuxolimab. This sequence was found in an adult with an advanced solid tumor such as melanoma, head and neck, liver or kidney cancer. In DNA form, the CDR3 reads TGTGCCAGCAGCGAACTAGGGGGGATCGGGCAAGAGACCCAGTACTTC. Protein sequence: CASSELGGIGQETQYF.